These T cell receptor beta chains were read from a single sample in a study of PD-L1 blockade in urothelial cancer. Profiling relied on immunoSEQ multiplex PCR, and the TCRdb table lists in-frame clones only, not all of them. This repertoire shows under 40,000 clones, about nine tenths found once; its top ten account for roughly 3.5%. The sequences come from PBMCs, collected around atezolizumab (anti-PD-L1) treatment. Every receptor here comes from a man aged 45 to 65 with urothelial cancer. The CDR3 runs from the conserved cysteine through the conserved F or W. D genes are given only for firm matches. Where a row states a size, it is once, few, many or the class of an expanded clone; other rows omit it.

J gene	V gene	D gene	clone size	CDR3 protein	CDR3 DNA
TRBJ1-2	TRBV19	TRBD1	-	CASSRRTGGDGYTF	TGTGCCAGTAGTCGACGGACAGGGGGCGATGGCTACACCTTC
TRBJ2-3	TRBV25-1	-	-	CASNRAGTQYF	TGTGCCAGCAACAGGGCGGGTACGCAGTATTTT
TRBJ1-3	TRBV5-1	-	-	CASNLGRAHGDTIYF	TGCGCCAGCAACCTCGGGAGGGCGCATGGGGACACCATATATTTT
TRBJ2-2	TRBV30	-	once	CAWSVRGGNGELFF	TGTGCCTGGAGTGTAAGAGGAGGGAACGGGGAGCTGTTTTTT
TRBJ2-3	TRBV5-1	TRBD1	-	CASSLGQGADTQYF	TGCGCCAGCAGCTTGGGCCAGGGGGCAGATACGCAGTATTTT
TRBJ2-2	TRBV6-5	-	-	CASSYSEMNTGELFF	TGTGCCAGCAGTTACAGCGAGATGAACACCGGGGAGCTGTTTTTT
TRBJ1-2	TRBV12-5	-	-	CASGLGRGTHDYGYTF	TGTGCTAGTGGTTTGGGAAGGGGGACCCACGACTATGGCTACACCTTC
TRBJ2-3	TRBV2	-	-	CASDLGHRTDTQYF	TGTGCCAGCGATTTGGGACACCGCACAGATACGCAGTATTTT
TRBJ1-1	TRBV9	-	once	CASSVAGHLNTEAFF	TGTGCCAGCAGCGTAGCGGGACACTTGAACACTGAAGCTTTCTTT
TRBJ2-1	TRBV6-1	TRBD2	-	CASSEMRELGNEQFF	TGTGCCAGCAGTGAGATGCGGGAGTTGGGCAATGAGCAGTTCTTC
TRBJ2-4	TRBV30	-	-	CAWSVVQGIQYF	TGTGCCTGGAGTGTAGTCCAGGGCATTCAGTACTTC
TRBJ2-3	TRBV14	TRBD2	-	CASSQAFLAGFTDTQYF	TGTGCCAGCAGCCAAGCCTTTTTAGCGGGTTTCACAGATACGCAGTATTTT
TRBJ2-7	TRBV18	TRBD2	-	CASSPPASGRGYEQYF	TGTGCCAGCTCACCACCAGCTAGCGGGAGGGGGTACGAGCAGTACTTC
TRBJ2-3	TRBV7-9	TRBD2	-	CATPLLAGKDTQYF	TGTGCCACCCCCTTACTAGCGGGAAAAGATACGCAGTATTTT
TRBJ1-1	TRBV6-1	TRBD1	-	CASTDRALVEAFF	TGTGCCAGCACTGACAGGGCCCTTGTTGAAGCTTTCTTT
TRBJ2-7	TRBV6-5	-	-	CASSYPSGGEQYF	TGTGCCAGCAGTTACCCATCAGGGGGGGAGCAGTACTTC
TRBJ2-7	TRBV5-1	TRBD2	-	CARGSAGGPYEQYF	TGCGCCAGGGGGTCGGCGGGAGGGCCATACGAGCAGTACTTC
TRBJ1-1	TRBV19	-	once	CASGQKGDTEAFF	TGTGCCAGCGGACAAAAGGGGGACACTGAAGCTTTCTTT
TRBJ1-2	TRBV27	-	-	CASSLRAGEGYGYTF	TGTGCCAGCAGTTTAAGGGCAGGGGAGGGCTATGGCTACACCTTC
TRBJ2-3	TRBV5-1	TRBD1	-	CASTSSGTGGRDTQYF	TGCGCCAGCACCTCGTCCGGGACAGGGGGCAGAGATACGCAGTATTTT
TRBJ2-7	TRBV7-2	-	-	CASSLESSGSYEQYF	TGTGCCAGCAGCTTAGAGTCTTCCGGTTCCTACGAGCAGTACTTC
TRBJ2-1	TRBV18	TRBD1	once	CASSPGQVGNEQFF	TGTGCCAGCTCACCAGGACAGGTTGGGAATGAGCAGTTCTTC
TRBJ2-5	TRBV29-1	-	-	CSVVGRYQETQYF	TGCAGCGTGGTCGGCAGGTACCAAGAGACCCAGTACTTC
TRBJ2-1	TRBV7-7	TRBD2	-	CASSPRVAGDNEQFF	TGTGCCAGCAGCCCCCGAGTAGCGGGGGACAATGAGCAGTTCTTC
TRBJ2-5	TRBV5-5	TRBD1	-	CASSFRTGGRETQYF	TGTGCCAGCAGCTTTAGGACAGGGGGCCGAGAGACCCAGTACTTC
TRBJ1-1	TRBV9	-	-	CASSTRGGTEAFF	TGTGCCAGCAGTACAAGGGGGGGCACTGAAGCTTTCTTT
TRBJ2-7	TRBV21-1	-	-	CASSNRGGLAGVYEQYF	TGTGCCAGCAGCAACAGAGGGGGACTAGCGGGAGTTTACGAGCAGTACTTC
TRBJ1-1	TRBV29-1	-	-	CSVEDLLGAEVPGGAFF	TGCAGCGTTGAAGATCTCTTGGGGGCGGAAGTCCCAGGAGGAGCTTTCTTT
TRBJ1-2	TRBV28	TRBD1	once	CASSSGTGNYGYTF	TGTGCCAGCAGCTCCGGGACAGGGAACTATGGCTACACCTTC